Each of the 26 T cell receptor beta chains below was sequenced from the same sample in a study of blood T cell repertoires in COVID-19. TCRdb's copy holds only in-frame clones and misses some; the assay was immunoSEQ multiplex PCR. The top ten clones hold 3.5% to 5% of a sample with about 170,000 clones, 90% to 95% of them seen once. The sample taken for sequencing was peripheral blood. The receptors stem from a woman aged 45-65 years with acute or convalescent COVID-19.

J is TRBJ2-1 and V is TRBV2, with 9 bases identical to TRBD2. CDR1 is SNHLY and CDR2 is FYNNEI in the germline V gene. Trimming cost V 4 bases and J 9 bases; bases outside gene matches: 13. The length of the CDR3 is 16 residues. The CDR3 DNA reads TGTGCCAGCAGTGTGGGACGGCGGGAGGGCCTTGGTGAGCAGTTCTTC. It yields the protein CASSVGRREGLGEQFF.

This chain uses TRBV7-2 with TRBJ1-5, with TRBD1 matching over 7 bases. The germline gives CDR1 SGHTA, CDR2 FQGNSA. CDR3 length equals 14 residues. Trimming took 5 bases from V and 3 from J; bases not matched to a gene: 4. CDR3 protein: CASSPGTVNQPQHF. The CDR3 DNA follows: TGTGCCAGCAGCCCAGGGACAGTCAATCAGCCCCAGCATTTT. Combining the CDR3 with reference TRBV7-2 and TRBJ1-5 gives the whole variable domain GAGVSQSPSNKVTEKGKDVELRCDPISGHTALYWYRQSLGQGLEFLIYFQGNSAPDKSGLPSDRFSAERTGGSVSTLTIQRTQQEDSAVYLCASSPGTVNQPQHFGDGTRLSIL.

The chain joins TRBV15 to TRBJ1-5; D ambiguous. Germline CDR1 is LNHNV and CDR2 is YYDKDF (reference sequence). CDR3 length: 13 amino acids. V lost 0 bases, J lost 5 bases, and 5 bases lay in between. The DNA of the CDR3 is TGTGCCACCAGCAGAGATACGGATCAGCCCCAGCATTTT. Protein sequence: CATSRDTDQPQHF.

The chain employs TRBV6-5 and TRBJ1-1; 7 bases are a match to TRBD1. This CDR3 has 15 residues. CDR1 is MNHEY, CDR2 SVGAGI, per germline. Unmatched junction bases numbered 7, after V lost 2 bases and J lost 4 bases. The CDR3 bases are TGTGCCAGCAGTTACCTTACGACAGGGCCCACTGAAGCTTTCTTT. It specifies CASSYLTTGPTEAFF.

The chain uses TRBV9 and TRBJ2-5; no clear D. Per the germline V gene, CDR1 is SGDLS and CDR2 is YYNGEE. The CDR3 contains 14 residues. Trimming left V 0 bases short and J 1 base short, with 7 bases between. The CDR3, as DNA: TGTGCCAGCAGCGTAGCGTCCTCCCAAGAGACCCAGTACTTC. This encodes CASSVASSQETQYF.

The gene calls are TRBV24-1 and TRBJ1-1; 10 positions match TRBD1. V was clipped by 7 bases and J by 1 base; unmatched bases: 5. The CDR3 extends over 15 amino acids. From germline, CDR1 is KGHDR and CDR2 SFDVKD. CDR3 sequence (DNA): TGTGCCACCAGGGGACAGGGGCGATCGAACACTGAAGCTTTCTTT. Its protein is CATRGQGRSNTEAFF.

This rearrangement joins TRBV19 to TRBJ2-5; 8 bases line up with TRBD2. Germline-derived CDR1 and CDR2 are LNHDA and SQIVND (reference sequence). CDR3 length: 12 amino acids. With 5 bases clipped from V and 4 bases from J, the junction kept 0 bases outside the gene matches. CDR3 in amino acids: CASSRGGETQYF. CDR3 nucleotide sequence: TGTGCCAGTAGTCGGGGGGGAGAGACCCAGTACTTC.

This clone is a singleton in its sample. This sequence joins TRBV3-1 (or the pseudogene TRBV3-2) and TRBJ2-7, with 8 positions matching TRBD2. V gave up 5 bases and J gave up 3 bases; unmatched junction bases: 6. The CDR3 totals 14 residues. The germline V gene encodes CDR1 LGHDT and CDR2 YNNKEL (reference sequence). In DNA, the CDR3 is TGTGCCAGCAGCACCGGGACTAGGTACTACGAGCAGTACTTC. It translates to CASSTGTRYYEQYF.

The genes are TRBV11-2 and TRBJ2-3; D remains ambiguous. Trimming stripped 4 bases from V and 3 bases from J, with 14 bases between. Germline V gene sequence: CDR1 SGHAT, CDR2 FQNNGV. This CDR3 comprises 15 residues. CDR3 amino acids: CASSSTTVPTDTQYF. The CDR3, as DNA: TGTGCCAGCAGCTCCACTACCGTTCCAACAGATACGCAGTATTTT.

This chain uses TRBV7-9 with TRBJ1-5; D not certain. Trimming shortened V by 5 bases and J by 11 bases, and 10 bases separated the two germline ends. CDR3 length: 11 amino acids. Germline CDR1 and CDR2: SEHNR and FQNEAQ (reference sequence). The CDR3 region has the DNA TGTGCCAGCAGCATCGGTGGAGCCCAGCATTTT. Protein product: CASSIGGAQHF.

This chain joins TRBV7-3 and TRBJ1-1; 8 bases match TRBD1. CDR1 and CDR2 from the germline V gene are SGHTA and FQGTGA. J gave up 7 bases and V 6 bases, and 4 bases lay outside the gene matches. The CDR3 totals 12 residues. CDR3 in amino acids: CASSLGQGEAFF. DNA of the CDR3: TGTGCCAGCAGTCTCGGACAGGGTGAAGCTTTCTTT.

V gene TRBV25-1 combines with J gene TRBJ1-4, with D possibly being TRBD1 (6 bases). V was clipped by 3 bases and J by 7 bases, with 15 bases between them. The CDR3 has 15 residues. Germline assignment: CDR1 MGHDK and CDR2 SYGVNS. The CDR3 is CASSDEVGGGEKLFF. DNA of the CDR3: TGTGCCAGCAGTGATGAAGTAGGGGGGGGTGAAAAACTGTTTTTT. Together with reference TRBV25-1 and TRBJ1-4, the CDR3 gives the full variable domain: EADIYQTPRYLVIGTGKKITLECSQTMGHDKMYWYQQDPGMELHLIHYSYGVNSTEKGDLSSESTVSRIRTEHFPLTLESARPSHTSQYLCASSDEVGGGEKLFFGSGTQLSVL.

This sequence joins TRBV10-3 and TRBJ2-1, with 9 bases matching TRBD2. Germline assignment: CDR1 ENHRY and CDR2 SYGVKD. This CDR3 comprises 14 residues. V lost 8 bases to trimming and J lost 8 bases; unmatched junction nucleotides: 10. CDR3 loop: CAIRGPSGVDEQFF. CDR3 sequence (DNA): TGTGCCATCCGGGGACCTAGCGGGGTCGATGAGCAGTTCTTC.

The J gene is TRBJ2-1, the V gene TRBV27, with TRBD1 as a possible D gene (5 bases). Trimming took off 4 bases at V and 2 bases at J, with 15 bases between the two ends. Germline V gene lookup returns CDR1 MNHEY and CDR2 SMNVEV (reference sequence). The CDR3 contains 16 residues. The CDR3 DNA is TGTGCCAGCAGTTCCCAAGGGGTCAAAACCTACAATGAGCAGTTCTTC. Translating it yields CASSSQGVKTYNEQFF.

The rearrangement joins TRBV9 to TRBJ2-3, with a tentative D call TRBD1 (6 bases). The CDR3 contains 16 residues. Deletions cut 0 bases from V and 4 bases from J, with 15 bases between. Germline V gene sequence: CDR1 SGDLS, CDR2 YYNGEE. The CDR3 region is CASSVERQGLSDTQYF. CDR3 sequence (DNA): TGTGCCAGCAGCGTAGAGAGGCAGGGGCTGTCAGATACGCAGTATTTT.

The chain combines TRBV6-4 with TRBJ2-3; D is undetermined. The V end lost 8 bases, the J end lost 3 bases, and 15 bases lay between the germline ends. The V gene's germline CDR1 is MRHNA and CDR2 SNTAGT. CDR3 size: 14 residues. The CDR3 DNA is TGTGCCAGCCCGATTGAAGCATGGACAGATACGCAGTATTTT. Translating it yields CASPIEAWTDTQYF.

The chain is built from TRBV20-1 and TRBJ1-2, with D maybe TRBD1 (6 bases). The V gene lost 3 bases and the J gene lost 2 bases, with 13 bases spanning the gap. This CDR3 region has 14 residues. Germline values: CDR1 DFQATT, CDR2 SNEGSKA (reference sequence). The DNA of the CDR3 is TGCAGTGCTAGTCAAGGGGGAGTAAACTATGGCTACACCTTC. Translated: CSASQGGVNYGYTF.

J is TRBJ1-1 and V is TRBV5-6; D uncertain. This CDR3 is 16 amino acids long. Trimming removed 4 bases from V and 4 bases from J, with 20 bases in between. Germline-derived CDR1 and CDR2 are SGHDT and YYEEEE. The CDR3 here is CASSAETTGGSTEAFF. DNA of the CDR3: TGTGCCAGCAGCGCGGAGACTACCGGCGGGAGCACTGAAGCTTTCTTT.

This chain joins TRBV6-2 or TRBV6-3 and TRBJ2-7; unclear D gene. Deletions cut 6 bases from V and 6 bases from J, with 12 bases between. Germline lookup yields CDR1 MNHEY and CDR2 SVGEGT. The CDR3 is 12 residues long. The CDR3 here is CASSTKVGEQYF. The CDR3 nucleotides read TGTGCCAGCAGCACTAAGGTTGGCGAGCAGTACTTC.

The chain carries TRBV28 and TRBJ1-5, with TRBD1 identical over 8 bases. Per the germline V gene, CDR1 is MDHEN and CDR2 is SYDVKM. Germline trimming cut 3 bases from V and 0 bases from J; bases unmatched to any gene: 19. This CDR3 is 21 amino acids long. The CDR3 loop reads CASSFRKTGVTLRDSNQPQHF. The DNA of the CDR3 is TGTGCCAGCAGTTTTAGGAAGACAGGGGTTACTCTACGGGATAGCAATCAGCCCCAGCATTTT. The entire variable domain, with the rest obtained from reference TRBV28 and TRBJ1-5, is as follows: DVKVTQSSRYLVKRTGEKVFLECVQDMDHENMFWYRQDPGLGLRLIYFSYDVKMKEKGDIPEGYSVSREKKERFSLILESASTNQTSMYLCASSFRKTGVTLRDSNQPQHFGDGTRLSIL.

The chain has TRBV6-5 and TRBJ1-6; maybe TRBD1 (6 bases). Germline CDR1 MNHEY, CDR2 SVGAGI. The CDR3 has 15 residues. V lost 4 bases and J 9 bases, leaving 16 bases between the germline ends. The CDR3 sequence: CASSSLGGAGSPLHF. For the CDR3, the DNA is TGTGCCAGCAGTTCCCTAGGGGGGGCGGGTTCACCCCTCCACTTT.

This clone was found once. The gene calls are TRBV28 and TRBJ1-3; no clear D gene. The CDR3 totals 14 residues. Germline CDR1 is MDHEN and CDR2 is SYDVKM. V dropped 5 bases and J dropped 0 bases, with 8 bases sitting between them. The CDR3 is CASSHFNSGNTIYF. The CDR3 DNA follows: TGTGCCAGCAGTCATTTCAACTCTGGAAACACCATATATTTT. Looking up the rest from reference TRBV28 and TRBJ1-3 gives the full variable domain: DVKVTQSSRYLVKRTGEKVFLECVQDMDHENMFWYRQDPGLGLRLIYFSYDVKMKEKGDIPEGYSVSREKKERFSLILESASTNQTSMYLCASSHFNSGNTIYFGEGSWLTVV.

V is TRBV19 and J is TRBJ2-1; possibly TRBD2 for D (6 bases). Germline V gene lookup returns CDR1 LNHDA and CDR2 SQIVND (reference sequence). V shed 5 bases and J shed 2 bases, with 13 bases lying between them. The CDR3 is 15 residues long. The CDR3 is CASSFTSNPYNEQFF. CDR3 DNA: TGTGCCAGTAGTTTCACTAGCAACCCCTACAATGAGCAGTTCTTC. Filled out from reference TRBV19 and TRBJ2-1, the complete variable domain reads DGGITQSPKYLFRKEGQNVTLSCEQNLNHDAMYWYRQDPGQGLRLIYYSQIVNDFQKGDIAEGYSVSREKKESFPLTVTSAQKNPTAFYLCASSFTSNPYNEQFFGPGTRLTVL.

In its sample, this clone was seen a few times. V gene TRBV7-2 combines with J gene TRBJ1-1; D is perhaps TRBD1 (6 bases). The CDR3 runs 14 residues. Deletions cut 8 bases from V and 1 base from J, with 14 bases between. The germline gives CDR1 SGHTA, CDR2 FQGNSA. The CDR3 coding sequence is TGTGCCAGCGATGGGGGCCGGGCGAACACTGAAGCTTTCTTT. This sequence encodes CASDGGRANTEAFF.

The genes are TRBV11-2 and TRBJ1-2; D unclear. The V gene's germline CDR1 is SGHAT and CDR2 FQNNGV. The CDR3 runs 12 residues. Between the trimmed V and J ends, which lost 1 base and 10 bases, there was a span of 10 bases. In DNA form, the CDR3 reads TGTGCCAGCAGCTTAGCTTCACGGTCCTACACCTTC. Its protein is CASSLASRSYTF.

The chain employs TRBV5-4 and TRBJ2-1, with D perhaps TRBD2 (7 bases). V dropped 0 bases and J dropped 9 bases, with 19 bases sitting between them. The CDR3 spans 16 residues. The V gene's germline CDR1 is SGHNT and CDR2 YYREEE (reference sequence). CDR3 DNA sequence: TGTGCCAGCAGCTTGGAGGGGGGAGGGTTAATAGGTGAGCAGTTCTTC. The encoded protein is CASSLEGGGLIGEQFF.